The clone carrying this TCR beta chain turned up a few times. Trimming pared 5 bases from V and 1 base from J, leaving 10 bases between. The CDR3 extends over 13 amino acids. Germline values: CDR1 SGHRS, CDR2 YFSETQ. TCRdb's copy holds only in-frame clones and misses some; the assay was immunoSEQ multiplex PCR. The sample includes about 160,000 clones, about 90% of them seen just once. This sample stems from a study of cytomegalovirus exposure and HLA in healthy donors. Specimen: PBMCs. The source is a woman in her thirties in good health and CMV-seronegative. V and J are TRBV5-1 and TRBJ2-7; a possible D gene is TRBD1 (6 bases). Here the CDR3 DNA reads TGCGCCAGCAGTTTCGACAGGTCCTACGAGCAGTACTTC. Protein sequence: CASSFDRSYEQYF.